This is a list of T cell receptor beta chains from one sample in a study of blood T cell repertoires in COVID-19. Using immunoSEQ multiplex PCR, the repertoire was profiled, and TCRdb retains in-frame clones only, with some absent. This table holds roughly 260,000 clones, about 90% found once. Sequencing was done on a sample of peripheral blood. Receptors were obtained from a woman aged 30 to 39 with COVID-19, enrolled during active disease. Both conserved end residues are trimmed from each CDR3. Clone size is not always given. Where it is, it says once, few, many or a class for expanded clones.

V,size,CDR3
TRBV7-8,.,ASSLRTDSRRGELF
TRBV30,.,AWSGRGIYEKLF
TRBV5-7,few,ASSCRGTSGSYEQY
TRBV9,few,ASSVGQGASYEQY
TRBV6-5,.,ASSPGVYTEAF
TRBV20-1,.,SASPPGQAYEQY
TRBV4-2,.,ASSQERRGQSAGELF
TRBV11-2,.,ASSLGGSEQY
TRBV24-1,.,ATSDLQKAGGSGDTQY
TRBV4-3,.,ASSQESGGINQPQH
TRBV14,.,ASSSAVGYEQF
TRBV6-2/TRBV6-3,.,ASSYPGVYEQY
TRBV24-1,once,ATSEPLTGDQETQY
TRBV10-3,.,AISESGQEKEY
TRBV18,once,ASSPGLVGGGTSGRSEQY
TRBV11-2,.,ASSPGGNYNSPLH
TRBV14,.,ASSRLTSGAYEQY
TRBV5-1,.,ASSLAVGGLYNEQF
TRBV11-2,once,ASSSFTEAF